This T cell receptor (beta chain) appears in the sequencing data of a study of T cell responses to AZD1222 COVID-19 vaccine. For the study at large: Researchers grouped second doses given at about 4 or about 12 weeks into one pool. General observations from the study: Spike as a whole was targeted by vaccine-associated CD4 TCRs, dominant at 160-218 and 743-854. Among AZD1222 vaccinees, only six or seven were seropositive at baseline. Clonal diversity may have been underestimated, and the donors were mostly white British, with more females than males.

Only in-frame clones appear in the TCRdb table, and some are missing; sequencing was by immunoSEQ multiplex PCR. Among 90,000 to 130,000 clones listed, 88% were seen once. The CDR3 loop spans 12 amino acids. Germline V gene sequence: CDR1 SGHDN, CDR2 FVKESK. Trimming cost V 8 bases and J 3 bases, with 11 bases left between them. This clone has only a few counts. Its target is not known. The TCR was taken from an adult in good health. This chain links TRBV14 with TRBJ2-7; D may be TRBD1 (7 bases). The sequenced sample was peripheral blood, obtained on day 0 of AZD1222 vaccination. The CDR3 sequence is CASAGQYYEQYF. The CDR3 DNA sequence: TGTGCCAGCGCGGGACAGTACTACGAGCAGTACTTC. Together with reference TRBV14 and TRBJ2-7, the CDR3 gives the full variable domain: EAGVTQFPSHSVIEKGQTVTLRCDPISGHDNLYWYRRVMGKEIKFLLHFVKESKQDESGMPNNRFLAERTGGTYSTLKVQPAELEDSGVYFCASAGQYYEQYFGPGTRLTVT.